The next 3 T cell receptor beta chains were all read from a single sample in a study of PD-L1 blockade in urothelial cancer. Time point specified: peripheral blood 6 weeks after treatment start. Using immunoSEQ multiplex PCR, the repertoire was profiled, and TCRdb retains in-frame clones only, with some absent. Of about 39,000 clones listed, 84% are singletons. The sample was PBMCs, taken around atezolizumab (anti-PD-L1) treatment. These receptors all stem from a man aged 35 to 55 with urothelial cancer.

This chain joins TRBV6-5 and TRBJ1-3; perhaps TRBD1 as D (6 bases). The germline gives CDR1 MNHEY, CDR2 SVGAGI. The CDR3 is 16 amino acids. The V end was cut by 3 bases, the J end by 0 bases, with 12 bases between. This CDR3 reads CASSYGGASSGNTIYF. The CDR3 bases are TGTGCCAGCAGTTATGGGGGGGCCAGCTCTGGAAACACCATATATTTT.

The chain uses TRBV18 and TRBJ2-1; no reliable D call. The CDR3 extends over 16 amino acids. Trimming took off 3 bases at V and 0 bases at J, with 12 bases between the two ends. The V gene's germline CDR1 is KGHSH and CDR2 LQKENI. The CDR3 sequence is CASSPLLSSSYNEQFF. The DNA of the CDR3 is TGTGCCAGCTCACCCCTTCTTTCTAGCTCCTACAATGAGCAGTTCTTC.

The chain carries TRBV5-1 and TRBJ1-3; 9 nucleotides line up with TRBD1. The germline gives CDR1 SGHRS, CDR2 YFSETQ. The CDR3 spans 20 residues. The V and J ends lost 4 bases and 0 bases, in that order; junction bases with no gene match: 17. CDR3 sequence: CASSIGVGQGFSPSGNTIYF. The CDR3 DNA reads TGCGCCAGCAGCATTGGCGTTGGACAGGGGTTTTCCCCCTCTGGAAACACCATATATTTT. The full variable domain, its missing parts supplied by reference TRBV5-1 and TRBJ1-3, is KAGVTQTPRYLIKTRGQQVTLSCSPISGHRSVSWYQQTPGQGLQFLFEYFSETQRNKGNFPGRFSGRQFSNSRSEMNVSTLELGDSALYLCASSIGVGQGFSPSGNTIYFGEGSWLTVV.